The present T cell receptor beta chain was sequenced within a study of PD-1 blockade in classical Hodgkin lymphoma. Study-wide findings and caveats: Those starting nivolumab under 1 year post-ASCT were excluded.

Each of the patients experienced relapse following autologous stem cell transplantation, and their brentuximab vedotin exposure differed. Thawed PBMCs underwent magnetic negative selection to yield purified CD4+ T cells. The best responses consisted of complete response, partial response or progressive disease. With respect to this clone: Its antigen is unknown.

Clones were sequenced by immunoSEQ multiplex PCR, and TCRdb holds only the in-frame ones, with some missing. In the table there are thousands of clones, approximately 87% of which are singletons. The material was CD4+ T cells from blood, obtained at baseline. This TCR came from a human donor with classical Hodgkin lymphoma.

The CDR3 sequence is CASSVEVSRSGNTIYF. CDR3 coding DNA: TGTGCCAGCAGCGTAGAGGTCTCCCGGTCTGGAAACACCATATATTTT. This chain joins TRBV9 and TRBJ1-3; no clear D gene. Germline CDR1 and CDR2: SGDLS and YYNGEE. V was cut by 0 bases and J by 1 base, with 11 bases left in between. The CDR3 loop spans 16 amino acids.